The rows below give T cell receptor beta chains drawn from one sample of a study of cytomegalovirus exposure and HLA in healthy donors. Here immunoSEQ multiplex PCR was the method, and the copy in TCRdb shows in-frame clones only, minus some. The sample lists approximately 290,000 clones, 80% occurring once. Sequencing used PBMCs. The receptors come from a girl aged 2-10 years in good health and CMV-seronegative. Each CDR3 is given with its conserved first and last residue. A D gene is named only where the DNA matches it firmly. Some rows have no size entry. The others give once, few or many, or a class for an expanded clone.

TRBV6-5	.	TRBJ2-6	.	TGTGTCAGCAGTTACTCACCCAGGCCCGGGGCCAACGTCCTGACTTTC	CVSSYSPRPGANVLTF
TRBV11-2	TRBD1	TRBJ1-3	once	TGTGCCAGCAGCCCGTGGCCAGGGACAGGACTAGGCTCTGGAAACACCATATATTTT	CASSPWPGTGLGSGNTIYF
TRBV5-4	TRBD1	TRBJ1-1	.	TGTGCCAGCGGGGATTGGACAGGCTTAAACACTGAAGCTTTCTTT	CASGDWTGLNTEAFF
TRBV7-9	.	TRBJ2-7	.	TGTGCCAGCAGCAACCGACAGTTCTACGAGCAGTACTTC	CASSNRQFYEQYF
TRBV19	TRBD2	TRBJ2-1	.	TGTGCCACAAAGCGGGAGTTCACCTACAATGAGCAGTTCTTC	CATKREFTYNEQFF
TRBV2	.	TRBJ2-5	.	TGTGCCAGCATCCCACGCGCTAGTCGATGGGAGACCCAGTACTTC	CASIPRASRWETQYF
TRBV23-1	TRBD1	TRBJ1-6	.	TGCGCCAGCAGTCTAGGGGGCCGAAGCTCCTATAATTCACCCCTCCACTTT	CASSLGGRSSYNSPLHF
TRBV5-1	TRBD1	TRBJ1-1	.	TGCGCCAGCAGCTTCCCCAGGGGGCAAGGGGTTAACACTGAAGCTTTCTTT	CASSFPRGQGVNTEAFF
TRBV6-4	.	TRBJ2-1	.	TGTGCCAGCAGTGAAGAAGCGGGCTCCTACAATGAGCAGTTCTTC	CASSEEAGSYNEQFF
TRBV27	.	TRBJ1-1	.	TGTGCCAGCAGTTTGTTGGGGGGACCTGAAGCTTTCTTT	CASSLLGGPEAFF
TRBV11-2	TRBD2	TRBJ2-7	few	TGTGCCAGCAGCCGCGGGGGTTCCCCCACGGAGCAGTACTTC	CASSRGGSPTEQYF
TRBV29-1	.	TRBJ2-4	.	TGCAGCGTTACCGGACAGTGGGATATAGCCAAAAACATTCAGTACTTC	CSVTGQWDIAKNIQYF
TRBV27	.	TRBJ1-5	.	TGTGCCAGCAGTTTAGGGGCAGCTTATCAGCCCCAGCATTTT	CASSLGAAYQPQHF
TRBV14	.	TRBJ2-5	.	TGTGCCAGCAGCCAACTCGCAGGGCTAACCCTGGAGACCCAGTACTTC	CASSQLAGLTLETQYF
TRBV30	.	TRBJ1-5	.	TGTGCCTGGAGTGGGCAGGGTGGTCAGCCCCAGCATTTT	CAWSGQGGQPQHF
TRBV28	.	TRBJ1-6	.	TGTGCCGCCCTGGGGAGTAATTCACCCCTCCACTTT	CAALGSNSPLHF
TRBV19	.	TRBJ2-7	.	TGTGCCAGTTCCCCCAGGAGGCGTTATGACGAGCAGTACTTC	CASSPRRRYDEQYF
TRBV7-9	.	TRBJ1-5	.	TGTGCCAGCAGCTTACACGGGCAGGGTTATCAGCCCCAGCATTTT	CASSLHGQGYQPQHF
TRBV6-5	.	TRBJ1-2	few	TGTGCCAGCAGTTACTCGATGAGACAGATAGCTGGCTACACCTTC	CASSYSMRQIAGYTF
TRBV25-1	.	TRBJ2-7	.	TGTGCCAGCAGTGACGGGGTTATGGTCTACGAGCAGTACTTC	CASSDGVMVYEQYF
TRBV27	.	TRBJ2-7	.	TGTGCCAGCAGTCCCTCGGGCAGGGGAGCCTACGAGCAGTACTTC	CASSPSGRGAYEQYF
TRBV11-2	TRBD2	TRBJ2-1	once	TGTGCCAGCAGCTTAGACGGTCGAGCGGGGGGGCCGTACAATGAGCAGTTCTTC	CASSLDGRAGGPYNEQFF
TRBV9	TRBD2	TRBJ2-7	few	TGTGCCAGCAGCGTAGGACTAGCGGGAGGTTACGAGCAGTACTTC	CASSVGLAGGYEQYF
TRBV6-1	TRBD1	TRBJ2-1	.	TGTGCCAGCAAGGACAGGGGGTACAATGAGCAGTTCTTC	CASKDRGYNEQFF
TRBV14	TRBD2	TRBJ2-1	.	TGTGCCAGCAGCCAAGATTTCGGGACTAGTGGGAGTAATGAGCAGTTCTTC	CASSQDFGTSGSNEQFF
TRBV28	TRBD1	TRBJ1-6	.	TGTGCCAGCCGGAGACAGGGGGCCAGTAATTCACCCCTCCACTTT	CASRRQGASNSPLHF
TRBV6-1	.	TRBJ2-6	.	TGTGCCAGCAGATTTCAGGGGGCCAACGTCCTGACTTTC	CASRFQGANVLTF
TRBV27	.	TRBJ1-2	.	TGTGCCAGCAGTCTCGGGAATTCGGGAGGCTACACCTTC	CASSLGNSGGYTF